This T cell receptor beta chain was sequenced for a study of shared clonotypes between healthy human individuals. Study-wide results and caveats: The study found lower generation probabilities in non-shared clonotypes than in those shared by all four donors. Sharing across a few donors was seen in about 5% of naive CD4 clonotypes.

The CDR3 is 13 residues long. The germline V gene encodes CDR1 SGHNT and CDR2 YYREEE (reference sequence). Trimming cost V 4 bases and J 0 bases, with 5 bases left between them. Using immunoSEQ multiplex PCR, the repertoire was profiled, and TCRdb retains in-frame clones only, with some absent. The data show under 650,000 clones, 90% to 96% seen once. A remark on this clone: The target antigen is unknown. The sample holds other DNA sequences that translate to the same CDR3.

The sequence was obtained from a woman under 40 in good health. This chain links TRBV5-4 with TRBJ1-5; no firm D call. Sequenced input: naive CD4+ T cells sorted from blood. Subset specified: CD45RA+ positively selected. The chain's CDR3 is CASSRDSNQPQHF. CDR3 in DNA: TGTGCCAGCAGCCGGGATAGCAATCAGCCCCAGCATTTT.